The 19 T cell receptor beta chains reported below all come from one sample, sequenced in a study of CXCR3-negative and CXCR3-positive naive CD8 T cells. TRB cDNA libraries were made by UMI-labeled 5' RACE. TCRdb re-analyzed the 5' RACE reads; it lists each CDR3 protein once, without DNA. The sample holds about 40,000 distinct CDR3 sequences. Sequencing input: memory CD8+ T cells from blood. These receptors were collected from a human donor in good health. Some clones in this sample may be carry-over from other donors' samples.

This chain links TRBV29-1 with TRBJ2-6. The CDR3 sequence is 15 residues long. From germline, CDR1 is SQVTM and CDR2 ANQGSEA. The CDR3 spells CSVGTRASGANVLTF.

This chain's CDR3 is CASSSSPGTSGIPQETQYF. This chain joins TRBV28 and TRBJ2-5; TCRdb returns TRBD2, unconfirmable since there is no DNA. Germline CDR1 and CDR2: MDHEN and SYDVKM. The CDR3 loop spans 19 amino acids.

J is TRBJ2-2 and V is TRBV6-5; the TCRdb D gene call, TRBD2, has no DNA to confirm it. This CDR3 spans 15 amino acids. Germline CDR1 and CDR2: MNHEY and SVGAGI. The CDR3: CASSRSHLSTGELFF.

CDR3: CASRSTSGGSYTGELFF. The V call is TRBV28, the J call TRBJ2-2; the D call of TRBD2 rests on TCRdb alone, since no DNA is present to check it. The length of the CDR3 is 17 residues. Germline lookup yields CDR1 MDHEN and CDR2 SYDVKM.

V and J are TRBV12-3 or TRBV12-4 and TRBJ2-5; TCRdb's D call, TRBD1, is unchecked because there is no DNA. The CDR3 runs 16 residues. CDR3 amino acids: CASSFQGWQQRETQYF.

The chain employs TRBV6-2 or TRBV6-3 and TRBJ2-3; no DNA is available, so the TRBD2 call from TCRdb remains unchecked. Germline lookup yields CDR1 MNHEY and CDR2 SVGEGT. This CDR3 has 21 amino acids. The CDR3 spells CASSTIVFSVTSGGYIDTQYF.

Here the CDR3 reads CASSAPGHHTEAFF. V is TRBV9 and J is TRBJ1-1; the D gene TCRdb calls, TRBD1, cannot be checked with no DNA. Germline V gene data show CDR1 as SGDLS and CDR2 as YYNGEE. The CDR3 totals 14 residues.

V gene TRBV6-1 combines with J gene TRBJ2-1; TCRdb selects TRBD1, and the lack of DNA leaves this call unchecked. This CDR3 contains 12 residues. The germline V gene has CDR1 MNHNS and CDR2 SASEGT. This chain's CDR3 is CASKQGINEQFF.

The chain's CDR3 is CSVGPRGESEQFF. The chain couples TRBV29-1 to TRBJ2-1; the D call of TRBD1 rests on TCRdb alone, since no DNA is present to check it. From germline, CDR1 is SQVTM and CDR2 ANQGSEA. This CDR3 spans 13 amino acids.

The chain combines TRBV20-1 with TRBJ1-5; TCRdb's D call of TRBD1 is untestable without DNA. The CDR3 runs 15 residues. Germline V gives CDR1 DFQATT, CDR2 SNEGSKA (reference sequence). CDR3 amino acids: CSANNQGIGNQPQHF.

V is TRBV29-1 and J is TRBJ2-3; TCRdb selects TRBD1, and the lack of DNA leaves this call unchecked. The CDR3 loop spans 14 amino acids. Germline V gives CDR1 SQVTM, CDR2 ANQGSEA. This CDR3 is CSVGDRGRPDTQYF.

This chain connects TRBV29-1 to TRBJ2-5; with no DNA, the TCRdb D assignment of TRBD2 cannot be verified. The CDR3 spans 14 residues. Germline values: CDR1 SQVTM, CDR2 ANQGSEA. CDR3 region: CSVEPTSGSETQYF.

This sequence joins TRBV7-3 and TRBJ2-3; the D call of TRBD2 rests on TCRdb alone, since no DNA is present to check it. The CDR3 has 15 amino acids. Germline V gives CDR1 SGHTA, CDR2 FQGTGA. The CDR3 here is CASSLMGGALNTQYF.

The V call is TRBV29-1, the J call TRBJ2-1. This CDR3 spans 11 amino acids. From germline, CDR1 is SQVTM and CDR2 ANQGSEA. CDR3 protein: CSVDLGSEQFF.

The chain links TRBV4-1 to TRBJ1-2; the D call from TCRdb, TRBD1, cannot be confirmed without DNA. The germline V gene has CDR1 MGHRA and CDR2 YSYEKL. The length of the CDR3 is 17 residues. This CDR3 reads CASSQGAGGLGWYGYTF.

The rearrangement links TRBV4-3 to TRBJ2-1; as DNA is missing, the TRBD1 call by TCRdb cannot be tested. The CDR3 contains 17 residues. CDR1 LGHNA and CDR2 YSLEER come from the germline V gene. The CDR3 loop reads CASSPSRGGEPYNEQFF.

This rearrangement joins TRBV6-5 to TRBJ2-1; lacking DNA, the TRBD1 call made by TCRdb goes unchecked. Germline CDR1 is MNHEY and CDR2 is SVGAGI. The CDR3 length is 16 residues. CDR3 in amino acids: CASSYLTGTAYNEQFF.

The chain is built from TRBV2 and TRBJ2-2. Germline assignment: CDR1 SNHLY and CDR2 FYNNEI. The CDR3 runs 14 residues. The CDR3 here is CASRTLRNTGELFF.

The CDR3 sequence: CASSIRTSGSYGEQFF. The J gene is TRBJ2-1, the V gene TRBV19; the D call from TCRdb, TRBD2, cannot be confirmed without DNA. Germline CDR1 is LNHDA and CDR2 is SQIVND (reference sequence). The CDR3 length is 16 residues.